This passage covers 14 T cell receptor beta chains from one sample sequenced in a study of CD8 T cells in Susac syndrome. With random hexamers, reverse transcription was performed on roughly 0.45 to 1 ug of RNA. TCRdb re-derived calls from the immunoSEQ multiplex PCR reads in MiXCR, one entry per CDR3 protein. Of some 100,000 distinct CDR3 sequences listed, approximately 90% are singletons. Sequenced material: CD8+ T cells from PBMCs. The receptors derive from a human donor in good health.

The rearrangement links TRBV20-1 to TRBJ1-5; 8 bases are a match to TRBD1. With V trimmed by 6 bases and J by 6 bases, 7 bases remained unmatched. The CDR3 is made up of 13 amino acids. CDR1 and CDR2 (germline): DFQATT, SNEGSKA (reference sequence). The CDR3 bases are TGCAGTGCCGGACAGGGATTGGGTCAGCCCCAGCATTTT. This gives the protein CSAGQGLGQPQHF.

The chain combines TRBV7-6 with TRBJ2-7; D may be TRBD2 (5 bases). The CDR3 covers 14 residues. Trimming removed 3 bases at V and 2 bases at J, with 11 bases between. Germline-derived CDR1 and CDR2 are SGHVS and FNYEAQ. The CDR3 region is CASSFGDTAYEQYF. CDR3 nucleotides: TGTGCCAGCAGCTTCGGGGATACAGCCTACGAGCAGTACTTC. The full variable domain, with the rest looked up from reference TRBV7-6 and TRBJ2-7, is GAGVSQSPRYKVTKRGQDVALRCDPISGHVSLYWYRQALGQGPEFLTYFNYEAQQDKSGLPNDRFSAERPEGSISTLTIQRTEQRDSAMYRCASSFGDTAYEQYFGPGTRLTVT.

V and J are TRBV2 and TRBJ2-5, with D perhaps TRBD1 (6 bases). The germline V gene encodes CDR1 SNHLY and CDR2 FYNNEI. Trimming pared 10 bases from V and 2 bases from J, leaving 14 bases between. The CDR3 spans 13 residues. In DNA, the CDR3 is TGTGCCATCAAACAGGGTCGGCAAGAGACCCAGTACTTC. It translates to CAIKQGRQETQYF.

This clonotype was picked up a small number of times. The chain employs TRBV3-1 and TRBJ1-1; D is undetermined. Trimming cost V 3 bases and J 0 bases, with 8 bases left between them. Germline assignment: CDR1 LGHDT and CDR2 YNNKEL (reference sequence). CDR3 length: 14 amino acids. This chain's CDR3 is CASSQASVNTEAFF. CDR3 DNA sequence: TGTGCCAGCAGCCAGGCATCGGTGAACACTGAAGCTTTCTTT.

This rearrangement joins TRBV29-1 to TRBJ2-3; D not certain. The germline V gene encodes CDR1 SQVTM and CDR2 ANQGSEA. Trimming took 5 bases from V and 4 from J, leaving 10 bases between them. The CDR3 runs to 12 residues. The CDR3 loop is CSVLLQSDTQYF. CDR3 sequence (DNA): TGCAGCGTTCTCCTGCAGTCAGATACGCAGTATTTT.

The gene calls are TRBV4-2 and TRBJ2-2; D perhaps matches TRBD1 (6 bases). Trimming removed 1 base at V and 0 bases at J, with 12 bases between. This CDR3 is built from 17 residues. Per the germline V gene, CDR1 is LGHNA and CDR2 is YNFKEQ. CDR3 amino acids: CASSQGYRDANTGELFF. CDR3 coding DNA: TGTGCCAGCAGCCAAGGATACAGGGACGCGAACACCGGGGAGCTGTTTTTT.

The chain joins TRBV9 to TRBJ2-1; TRBD2 is a possible D gene (5 bases). CDR3 size: 15 residues. Trimming pared 4 bases from V and 5 bases from J, leaving 16 bases between. CDR1 is SGDLS and CDR2 is YYNGEE in the germline V gene. The CDR3: CASSFGYAEDNEQFF. The DNA of the CDR3 is TGTGCCAGCAGCTTCGGCTACGCGGAGGACAATGAGCAGTTCTTC. Filled out from reference TRBV9 and TRBJ2-1, the complete variable domain reads DSGVTQTPKHLITATGQRVTLRCSPRSGDLSVYWYQQSLDQGLQFLIQYYNGEERAKGNILERFSAQQFPDLHSELNLSSLELGDSALYFCASSFGYAEDNEQFFGPGTRLTVL.

This chain uses TRBV6-5 with TRBJ2-7; D is perhaps TRBD1 or TRBD2 (5 bases each). Deletions cut 5 bases from V and 7 bases from J, with 18 bases between. This CDR3 comprises 14 residues. Per the germline V gene, CDR1 is MNHEY and CDR2 is SVGAGI. CDR3 bases: TGTGCCAGCAGTCCAAAAGCCGGGACCCATGAGCAGTACTTC. This encodes CASSPKAGTHEQYF.

The V gene is TRBV2, the J gene TRBJ1-5; D gene uncertain. The CDR3 is made up of 14 amino acids. Germline V gene lookup returns CDR1 SNHLY and CDR2 FYNNEI. The V end was cut by 4 bases, the J end by 2 bases, with 9 bases between. For the CDR3, the DNA is TGTGCCAGCAGTGTGGAGAGGGGCAATCAGCCCCAGCATTTT. Translation gives CASSVERGNQPQHF. The variable domain in full, completed from reference TRBV2 and TRBJ1-5, reads EPEVTQTPSHQVTQMGQEVILRCVPISNHLYFYWYRQILGQKVEFLVSFYNNEISEKSEIFDDQFSVERPDGSNFTLKIRSTKLEDSAMYFCASSVERGNQPQHFGDGTRLSIL.

The CDR3 loop reads CASSLAPTGLSNTGELFF. CDR3 DNA sequence: TGCGCCAGCAGCTTGGCCCCGACAGGGCTATCGAACACCGGGGAGCTGTTTTTT. The chain has TRBV5-1 and TRBJ2-2; 7 positions match TRBD1. The V gene end was trimmed by 0 bases and the J gene end by 0 bases; junction bases not matched to a gene: 8. The CDR3 totals 18 residues. Looked up from germline, CDR1 is SGHRS and CDR2 is YFSETQ.

The J gene is TRBJ2-1, the V gene TRBV5-1; 12 bases are a match to TRBD2. This CDR3 region has 18 residues. With V trimmed by 4 bases and J by 7 bases, 15 bases remained unmatched. Germline V gives CDR1 SGHRS, CDR2 YFSETQ. CDR3 protein: CASSRHPFRTSGTNEQFF. The CDR3 bases are TGCGCCAGCAGCCGACACCCCTTTCGGACTAGCGGGACGAATGAGCAGTTCTTC.

The chain combines TRBV3-1 with TRBJ2-7; D is possibly TRBD2 (6 bases). Germline lookup yields CDR1 LGHDT and CDR2 YNNKEL (reference sequence). This CDR3 has 14 residues. The V and J ends lost 4 bases and 6 bases respectively, with 16 bases between them. CDR3 sequence: CASSPGPEEGEQYF. The CDR3 nucleotides read TGTGCCAGCAGCCCGGGACCGGAGGAGGGCGAGCAGTACTTC.

This chain joins TRBV7-8 and TRBJ2-6; 7 nucleotides agree with TRBD1. The CDR3 is 16 residues long. CDR1 is SGHVS and CDR2 is FQNEAQ in the germline V gene. V shed 5 bases, J shed 7 bases, and the junction held 11 bases outside the gene matches. CDR3 bases: TGTGCCAGCAGCCTACCCCCGACAGGGAGCGCCAACGTCCTGACTTTC. This translates into CASSLPPTGSANVLTF. The complete variable domain, with remaining parts taken from reference TRBV7-8 and TRBJ2-6, reads GAGVSQSPRYKVAKRGQDVALRCDPISGHVSLFWYQQALGQGPEFLTYFQNEAQLDKSGLPSDRFFAERPEGSVSTLKIQRTQQEDSAVYLCASSLPPTGSANVLTFGAGSRLTVL.

The V gene is TRBV2, the J gene TRBJ2-5; tentative D call: TRBD2 (5 bases). V was pared by 7 bases and J by 1 base, with 16 bases between. This CDR3 comprises 15 residues. The germline V gene has CDR1 SNHLY and CDR2 FYNNEI. CDR3 in amino acids: CASKAAGRTQETQYF. The CDR3 DNA reads as TGTGCCAGCAAAGCGGCGGGCAGAACCCAAGAGACCCAGTACTTC. The full variable domain, in which reference TRBV2 and TRBJ2-5 provide the parts outside the CDR3, is EPEVTQTPSHQVTQMGQEVILRCVPISNHLYFYWYRQILGQKVEFLVSFYNNEISEKSEIFDDQFSVERPDGSNFTLKIRSTKLEDSAMYFCASKAAGRTQETQYFGPGTRLLVL.